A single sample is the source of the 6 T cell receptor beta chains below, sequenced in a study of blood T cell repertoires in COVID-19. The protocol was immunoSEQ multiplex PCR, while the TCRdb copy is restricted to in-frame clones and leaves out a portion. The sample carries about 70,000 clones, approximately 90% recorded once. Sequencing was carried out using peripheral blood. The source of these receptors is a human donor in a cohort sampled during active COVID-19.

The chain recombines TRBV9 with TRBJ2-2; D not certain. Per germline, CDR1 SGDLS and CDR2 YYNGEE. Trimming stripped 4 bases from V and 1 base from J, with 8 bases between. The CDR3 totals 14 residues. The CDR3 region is CASSIYGNTGELFF. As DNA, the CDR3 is TGTGCCAGCAGCATTTACGGGAACACCGGGGAGCTGTTTTTT.

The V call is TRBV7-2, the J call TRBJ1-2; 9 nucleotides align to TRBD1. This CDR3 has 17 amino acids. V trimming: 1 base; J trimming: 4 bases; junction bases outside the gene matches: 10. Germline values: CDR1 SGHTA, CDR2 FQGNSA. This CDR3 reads CASSLGTGETGRYGYTF. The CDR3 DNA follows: TGTGCCAGCAGCTTAGGGACAGGGGAGACTGGGCGCTATGGCTACACCTTC.

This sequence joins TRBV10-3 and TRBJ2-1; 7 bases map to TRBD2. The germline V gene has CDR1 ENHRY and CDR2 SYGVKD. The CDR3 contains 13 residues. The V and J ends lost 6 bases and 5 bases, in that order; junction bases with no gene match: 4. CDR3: CAISARGDNEQFF. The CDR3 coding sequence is TGTGCCATCAGCGCCCGGGGGGACAATGAGCAGTTCTTC.

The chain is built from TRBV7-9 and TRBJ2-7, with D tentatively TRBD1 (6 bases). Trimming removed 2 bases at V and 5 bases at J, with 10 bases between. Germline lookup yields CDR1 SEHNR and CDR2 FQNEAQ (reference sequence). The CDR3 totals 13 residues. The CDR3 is CASSLYTGNEQYF. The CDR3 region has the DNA TGTGCCAGCAGCTTATACACAGGGAACGAGCAGTACTTC.

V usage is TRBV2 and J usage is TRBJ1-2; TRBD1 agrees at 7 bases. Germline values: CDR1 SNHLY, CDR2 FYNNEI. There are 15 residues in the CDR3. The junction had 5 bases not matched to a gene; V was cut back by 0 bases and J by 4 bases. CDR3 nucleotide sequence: TGTGCCAGCAGTGAAGCTGGGGACAGTTTCTATGGCTACACCTTC. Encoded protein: CASSEAGDSFYGYTF. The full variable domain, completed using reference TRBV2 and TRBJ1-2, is EPEVTQTPSHQVTQMGQEVILRCVPISNHLYFYWYRQILGQKVEFLVSFYNNEISEKSEIFDDQFSVERPDGSNFTLKIRSTKLEDSAMYFCASSEAGDSFYGYTFGSGTRLTVV.

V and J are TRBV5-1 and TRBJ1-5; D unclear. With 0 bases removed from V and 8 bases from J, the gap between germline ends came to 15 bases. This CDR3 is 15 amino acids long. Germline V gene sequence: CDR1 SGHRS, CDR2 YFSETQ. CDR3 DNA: TGCGCCAGCAGCTTGGACGGTGACAACGTAAAGCCCCAGCATTTT. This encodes CASSLDGDNVKPQHF. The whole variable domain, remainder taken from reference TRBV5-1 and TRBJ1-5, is KAGVTQTPRYLIKTRGQQVTLSCSPISGHRSVSWYQQTPGQGLQFLFEYFSETQRNKGNFPGRFSGRQFSNSRSEMNVSTLELGDSALYLCASSLDGDNVKPQHFGDGTRLSIL.